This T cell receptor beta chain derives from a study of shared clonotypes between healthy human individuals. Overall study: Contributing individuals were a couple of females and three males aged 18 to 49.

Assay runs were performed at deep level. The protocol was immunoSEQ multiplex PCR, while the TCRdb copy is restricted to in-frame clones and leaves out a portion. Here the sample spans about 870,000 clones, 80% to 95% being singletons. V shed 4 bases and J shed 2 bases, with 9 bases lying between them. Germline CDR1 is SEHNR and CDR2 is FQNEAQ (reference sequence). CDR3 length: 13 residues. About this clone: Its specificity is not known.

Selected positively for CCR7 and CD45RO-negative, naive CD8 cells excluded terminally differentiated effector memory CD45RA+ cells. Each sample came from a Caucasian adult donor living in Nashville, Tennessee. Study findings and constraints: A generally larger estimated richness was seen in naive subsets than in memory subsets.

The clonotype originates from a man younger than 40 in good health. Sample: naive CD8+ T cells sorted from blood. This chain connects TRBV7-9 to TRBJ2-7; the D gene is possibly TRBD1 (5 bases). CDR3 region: CASSSTVTYEQYF. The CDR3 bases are TGTGCCAGCAGCTCGACAGTTACCTACGAGCAGTACTTC. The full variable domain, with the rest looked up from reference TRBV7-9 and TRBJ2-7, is DTGVSQNPRHKITKRGQNVTFRCDPISEHNRLYWYRQTLGQGPEFLTYFQNEAQLEKSRLLSDRFSAERPKGSFSTLEIQRTEQGDSAMYLCASSSTVTYEQYFGPGTRLTVT.